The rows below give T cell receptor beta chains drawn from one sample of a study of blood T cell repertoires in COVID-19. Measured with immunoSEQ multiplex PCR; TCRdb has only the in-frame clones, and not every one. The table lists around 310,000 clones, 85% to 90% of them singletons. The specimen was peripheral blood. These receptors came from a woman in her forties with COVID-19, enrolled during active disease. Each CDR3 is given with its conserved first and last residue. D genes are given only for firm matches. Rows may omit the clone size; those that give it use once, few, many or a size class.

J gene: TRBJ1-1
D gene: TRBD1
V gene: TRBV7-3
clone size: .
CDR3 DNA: TGTGCCAGCAGCGTTTTTGGACAGGGGGGCACTGAAGCTTTCTTT
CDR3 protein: CASSVFGQGGTEAFF

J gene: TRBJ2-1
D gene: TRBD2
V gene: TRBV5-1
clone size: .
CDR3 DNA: TGCGCCAGCAGTCCCCGACTAGCGGGAGTGAATGAGCAGTTCTTC
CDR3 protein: CASSPRLAGVNEQFF

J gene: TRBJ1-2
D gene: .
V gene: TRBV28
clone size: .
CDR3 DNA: TGTGCCAGCAGTTTAGGCCGGGAGGGCTATGGCTACACCTTC
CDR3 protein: CASSLGREGYGYTF

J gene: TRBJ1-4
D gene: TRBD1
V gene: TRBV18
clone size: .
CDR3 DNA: TGTGCCAGCTCACCAATGTGGAAAGGGGGCACTAATGAAAAACTGTTTTTT
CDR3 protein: CASSPMWKGGTNEKLFF

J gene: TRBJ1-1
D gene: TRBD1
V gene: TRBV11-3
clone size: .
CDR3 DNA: TGTGCCAGCAGCTTAGGGACAGGCCGAAACACTGAAGCTTTCTTT
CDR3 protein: CASSLGTGRNTEAFF

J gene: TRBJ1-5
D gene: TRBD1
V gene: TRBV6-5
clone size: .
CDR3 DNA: TGTGCCAGCAGGGGAGACAGGGCGGGTCAGCCCCAGCATTTT
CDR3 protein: CASRGDRAGQPQHF

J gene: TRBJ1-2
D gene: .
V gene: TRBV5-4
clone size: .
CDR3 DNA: TGTGCCAGCAGCAGCACCTCTAACTATGGCTACACCTTC
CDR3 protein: CASSSTSNYGYTF

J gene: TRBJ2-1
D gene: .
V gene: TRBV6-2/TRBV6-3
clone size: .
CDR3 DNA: TGTGCCAGCAGTCGCGGACTGGAGCAGTTCTTC
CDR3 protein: CASSRGLEQFF

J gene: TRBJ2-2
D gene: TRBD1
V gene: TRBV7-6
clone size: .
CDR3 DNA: TGTGCCAGCAGCTTAGCAGGGGGCAACCCGGGTACCGGGGAGCTGTTTTTT
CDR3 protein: CASSLAGGNPGTGELFF

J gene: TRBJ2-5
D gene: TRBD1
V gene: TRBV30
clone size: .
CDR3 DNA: TGTGCCTGGAGTAGGGGTATTGGGACAGGGGATGAGACCCAGTACTTC
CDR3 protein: CAWSRGIGTGDETQYF

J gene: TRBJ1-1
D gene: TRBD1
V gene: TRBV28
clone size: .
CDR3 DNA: TGTGCCAGCAGTTCTACAGGGGGCACTGAAGCTTTCTTT
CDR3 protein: CASSSTGGTEAFF

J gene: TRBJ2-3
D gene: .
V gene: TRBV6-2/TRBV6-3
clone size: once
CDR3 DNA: TGTGCCAGCAGCAACACCGGAGCCACGCAGTATTTT
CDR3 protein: CASSNTGATQYF

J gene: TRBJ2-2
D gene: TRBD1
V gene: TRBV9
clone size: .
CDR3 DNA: TGTGCCAGCAGCACTTCCACAGGGGCCTACACCGGGGAGCTGTTTTTT
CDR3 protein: CASSTSTGAYTGELFF

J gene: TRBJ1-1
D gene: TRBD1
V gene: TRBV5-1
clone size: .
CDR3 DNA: TGCGCCAGCAGCCCCGAGACAGGGGAAGCTTTCTTT
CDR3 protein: CASSPETGEAFF

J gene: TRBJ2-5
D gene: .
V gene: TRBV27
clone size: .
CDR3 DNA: TGTGCCAGCAGCTTACGGGGCAGGGGCCTCCAAGAGACCCAGTACTTC
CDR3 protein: CASSLRGRGLQETQYF

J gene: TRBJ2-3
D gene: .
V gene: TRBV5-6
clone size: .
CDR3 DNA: TGTGCCAGCAGCATTGGGGCCAGGGCAGATACGCAGTATTTT
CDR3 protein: CASSIGARADTQYF

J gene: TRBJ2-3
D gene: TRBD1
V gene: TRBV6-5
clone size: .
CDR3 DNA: TGTGCCAGCACCAGAGGGGGACAGCGCACAGATACGCAGTATTTT
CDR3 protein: CASTRGGQRTDTQYF

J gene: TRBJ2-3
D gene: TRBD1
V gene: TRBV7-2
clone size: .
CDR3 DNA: TGTGCCAGCAAACAGGGGACCACAGATACGCAGTATTTT
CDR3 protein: CASKQGTTDTQYF

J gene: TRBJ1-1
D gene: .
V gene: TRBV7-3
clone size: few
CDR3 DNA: TGTGCCAGCAGCTACCAGGGAGGACCCCTCACTGAAGCTTTCTTT
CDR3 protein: CASSYQGGPLTEAFF

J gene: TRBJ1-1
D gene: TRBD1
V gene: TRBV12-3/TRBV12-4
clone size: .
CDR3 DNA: TGTGCCAGCAGCCAAACAGGGGACACTGAAGCTTTCTTT
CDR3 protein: CASSQTGDTEAFF

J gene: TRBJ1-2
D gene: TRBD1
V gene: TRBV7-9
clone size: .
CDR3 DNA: TGTGCCAGCAGCCTAGGGGGCCCGCTTGATGGCTACACCTTC
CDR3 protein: CASSLGGPLDGYTF

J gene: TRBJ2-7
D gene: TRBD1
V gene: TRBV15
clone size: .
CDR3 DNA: TGTGCCACCAGCAGCGCAAAGACAGGGAAGACCTACGAGCAGTACTTC
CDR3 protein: CATSSAKTGKTYEQYF

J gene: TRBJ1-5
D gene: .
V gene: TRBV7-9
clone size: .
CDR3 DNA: TGTGCCAGCAGCATCCCGGGTGGGCCCCAGCATTTT
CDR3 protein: CASSIPGGPQHF

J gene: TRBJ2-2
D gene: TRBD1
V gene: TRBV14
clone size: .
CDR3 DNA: TGTGCCAGCAGCCCGACAGGGGGCTACCCCGGGGAGCTGTTTTTT
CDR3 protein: CASSPTGGYPGELFF

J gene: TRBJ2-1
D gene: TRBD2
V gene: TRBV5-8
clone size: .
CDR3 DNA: TGTGCCAGCAGCTCGACTCTAGCGGGAATCAATGAGCAGTTCTTC
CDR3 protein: CASSSTLAGINEQFF

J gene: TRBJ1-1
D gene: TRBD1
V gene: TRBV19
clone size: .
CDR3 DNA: TGTGCCAGTACCCAGGGGGCACGGAACACTGAAGCTTTCTTT
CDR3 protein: CASTQGARNTEAFF

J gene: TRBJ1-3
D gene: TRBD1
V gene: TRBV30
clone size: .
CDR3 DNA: TGTGCCTGGAGTCCTGACAGGCACAGGGGGGACACCATATATTTT
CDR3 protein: CAWSPDRHRGDTIYF

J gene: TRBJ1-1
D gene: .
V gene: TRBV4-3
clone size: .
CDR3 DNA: TGCGCCAGCAGCCAAGACCCGGGAAAAAACACTGAAGCTTTCTTT
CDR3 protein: CASSQDPGKNTEAFF